These 27 T cell receptor beta chains were sequenced from one sample in a study of T-cell memory formation after mild COVID-19. Via MiXCR, TCRdb re-called the 5' RACE reads, giving one row per CDR3 protein. The data contain about 200,000 distinct CDR3 sequences, around 19% of them singletons. Sequenced input: PBMCs or a T cell subset sorted from them (not recorded which). The receptors originated from an adult woman who had mild COVID-19 (a few samples of this study predate the infection). Cell type and time point are not known.

The rearrangement joins TRBV24-1 to TRBJ2-1, with D hard to call. There are 13 residues in the CDR3. From germline, CDR1 is KGHDR and CDR2 SFDVKD. The V end lost 0 bases, the J end lost 8 bases, and 7 bases lay between the germline ends. The CDR3 sequence: CATSDLVVHEQFF. The DNA of the CDR3 is TGTGCCACCAGTGATTTGGTCGTCCATGAGCAGTTCTTC.

This clonotype was seen a few times. The rearrangement uses TRBV3-1 and TRBJ2-2, with TRBD2 as a possible D gene (6 bases). Germline V gene sequence: CDR1 LGHDT, CDR2 YNNKEL (reference sequence). V shed 3 bases and J shed 5 bases, with 7 bases lying between them. The CDR3 runs 13 residues. The CDR3 reads CASSHGTTGELFF. Written as DNA, the CDR3 is TGTGCCAGCAGCCACGGGACTACCGGGGAGCTGTTTTTT.

This sequence joins TRBV5-5 and TRBJ2-1, with 8 nucleotides matching TRBD2. Germline CDR1 and CDR2: SGHKS and YYEKEE (reference sequence). V was clipped by 1 base and J by 7 bases; unmatched bases: 7. CDR3 length: 15 residues. The CDR3 DNA sequence: TGTGCCAGCAGCTTGTTGTCGGGAGGGTCTAATGAGCAGTTCTTC. Its translation is CASSLLSGGSNEQFF.

V and J are TRBV24-1 and TRBJ1-2; TRBD1 is a possible D gene (5 bases). CDR1 and CDR2 (germline): KGHDR, SFDVKD. Trimming took 5 bases from V and 5 from J, leaving 20 bases between them. There are 16 residues in the CDR3. CDR3 in amino acids: CATSGSVGGKSYGYTF. CDR3 DNA: TGTGCCACCAGTGGGTCGGTTGGGGGAAAAAGTTATGGCTACACCTTC.

This chain connects TRBV29-1 to TRBJ2-7; D may be TRBD1 (6 bases). The CDR3 spans 11 residues. Trimming shortened V by 5 bases and J by 4 bases, and 9 bases separated the two germline ends. The V gene's germline CDR1 is SQVTM and CDR2 ANQGSEA. Here the CDR3 reads CSVLQGYEQYF. The CDR3 nucleotides are TGCAGCGTTCTACAGGGATACGAGCAGTACTTC.

The chain carries TRBV30 and TRBJ2-5; D gene ambiguous. The germline gives CDR1 GTSNPN, CDR2 SVGIG (reference sequence). The V end was cut by 0 bases, the J end by 4 bases, with 12 bases between. The CDR3 consists of 14 residues. This chain's CDR3 is CAWSVQLVRETQYF. As DNA, the CDR3 is TGTGCCTGGAGTGTACAATTAGTTAGAGAGACCCAGTACTTC.

This clonotype was observed a few times. V is TRBV12-3 or TRBV12-4 and J is TRBJ1-1; the D gene is possibly TRBD1 (6 bases). Trimming cost V 3 bases and J 1 base, with 9 bases left between them. This CDR3 contains 14 residues. CDR3 sequence (DNA): TGTGCCAGCAGTTTGGGGACACCGAACACTGAAGCTTTCTTT. This encodes CASSLGTPNTEAFF.

This chain joins TRBV5-1 and TRBJ2-7; TRBD2 agrees at 9 bases. The CDR3 contains 13 residues. CDR1 is SGHRS and CDR2 is YFSETQ in the germline V gene. Germline trimming cut 5 bases from V and 5 bases from J; bases unmatched to any gene: 5. This chain's CDR3 is CASRERGEDEQYF. CDR3 nucleotide sequence: TGCGCCAGCAGAGAGCGGGGGGAGGACGAGCAGTACTTC.

A few counts support this clonotype. V and J are TRBV11-1 and TRBJ2-7; 9 bases agree with TRBD1. The CDR3 consists of 13 residues. Trimming cost V 7 bases and J 4 bases; bases outside gene matches: 5. Germline V lookup: CDR1 SGHAT, CDR2 FQDESV (reference sequence). Here the CDR3 DNA reads TGTGCCAGCACCCTTGGACAGGGGTACGAGCAGTACTTC. It translates to CASTLGQGYEQYF.

This clonotype was seen only a few times. V usage is TRBV5-6 and J usage is TRBJ2-2; 8 bases line up with TRBD2. CDR1 SGHDT and CDR2 YYEEEE come from the germline V gene. Unmatched junction bases numbered 12, after V lost 5 bases and J lost 6 bases. The CDR3 spans 16 residues. CDR3 sequence (DNA): TGTGCCAGCAGTCAGGGCCAGCGGGAGTGGGCCGGGGAGCTGTTTTTT. Its translation is CASSQGQREWAGELFF.

This clonotype turned up a few times. V and J are TRBV29-1 and TRBJ1-1; D gene unclear. This CDR3 is 13 amino acids long. CDR1 is SQVTM and CDR2 is ANQGSEA in the germline V gene. V gave up 8 bases and J gave up 8 bases, with 21 bases separating them. CDR3: CSPSRLEAWEAFF. The CDR3 nucleotides read TGCAGCCCATCCCGACTGGAGGCCTGGGAAGCTTTCTTT.

The gene calls are TRBV9 and TRBJ2-4; D is ambiguous. V lost 4 bases and J lost 5, with 16 bases in between. CDR1 is SGDLS, CDR2 YYNGEE, per germline. The CDR3 is made up of 15 amino acids. CDR3 protein: CASSPSVGRENIQYF. CDR3 bases: TGTGCCAGCAGCCCCAGTGTAGGCAGAGAAAACATTCAGTACTTC.

This clonotype was detected ten times or more. The V call is TRBV4-2, the J call TRBJ2-5; TRBD2 might be the D (6 bases). V lost 1 base and J lost 5, with 8 bases in between. The CDR3 sequence is 13 residues long. Germline-derived CDR1 and CDR2 are LGHNA and YNFKEQ. CDR3 in amino acids: CASSQVEGETQYF. The CDR3 region has the DNA TGTGCCAGCAGCCAAGTGGAGGGTGAGACCCAGTACTTC.

This clonotype turned up a few times. V and J are TRBV9 and TRBJ2-2, with 8 bases lining up with TRBD1. V lost 1 base to trimming and J lost 2 bases; unmatched junction nucleotides: 4. Germline V gene sequence: CDR1 SGDLS, CDR2 YYNGEE. This CDR3 contains 16 residues. CDR3 amino acids: CASSVLGQANTGELFF. CDR3 nucleotide sequence: TGTGCCAGCAGCGTATTGGGACAGGCAAACACCGGGGAGCTGTTTTTT.

The chain links TRBV12-3 or TRBV12-4 to TRBJ1-1; 8 bases match TRBD1. CDR3 length: 15 amino acids. The trim removed 5 bases at V and 3 bases at J, leaving 8 bases unmatched. As DNA, the CDR3 is TGTGCCAGCAGTCACCTCCAGGGGGCGGACACTGAAGCTTTCTTT. Translation gives CASSHLQGADTEAFF.

V usage is TRBV5-1 and J usage is TRBJ2-2; 9 nucleotides match TRBD1. This CDR3 contains 16 residues. V lost 4 bases, J lost 1 base, and 5 bases stayed unmatched. Germline values: CDR1 SGHRS, CDR2 YFSETQ. The CDR3 DNA reads TGCGCCAGCAGCACTACAGGGGGCCTGAACACCGGGGAGCTGTTTTTT. This codes for CASSTTGGLNTGELFF. The variable domain in full, with the rest retrieved from reference TRBV5-1 and TRBJ2-2, is KAGVTQTPRYLIKTRGQQVTLSCSPISGHRSVSWYQQTPGQGLQFLFEYFSETQRNKGNFPGRFSGRQFSNSRSEMNVSTLELGDSALYLCASSTTGGLNTGELFFGEGSRLTVL.

This clonotype was recorded a few times. The V gene is TRBV12-3 or TRBV12-4, the J gene TRBJ1-1; D unclear. The length of the CDR3 is 13 residues. The V end lost 3 bases, the J end lost 0 bases, and 5 bases lay between the germline ends. CDR3 sequence: CASSFTVNTEAFF. CDR3 nucleotide sequence: TGTGCCAGCAGTTTCACGGTGAACACTGAAGCTTTCTTT.

V is TRBV12-3 or TRBV12-4 and J is TRBJ1-3; D uncertain. CDR3 length: 15 residues. V gave up 5 bases and J gave up 4 bases, with 15 bases separating them. The DNA for the CDR3 is TGTGCCAGCAGTCCTCGGGGAGGGCACGGAAACACCATATATTTT. This translates into CASSPRGGHGNTIYF.

Only a few counts were recorded for this clonotype. The V gene is TRBV11-2, the J gene TRBJ2-3, with 9 bases that match TRBD1. The CDR3 spans 18 residues. Germline V gives CDR1 SGHAT, CDR2 FQNNGV. V was pared by 6 bases and J by 4 bases, with 17 bases of the junction left unmatched. The CDR3 coding sequence is TGTGCCAGCAGACCATTTGCTTTGAGGACAGGGGTGCCAGATACGCAGTATTTT. This translates into CASRPFALRTGVPDTQYF.

This chain connects TRBV7-8 to TRBJ1-5; TRBD1 might be the D (6 bases). The CDR3 spans 15 residues. Looked up from germline, CDR1 is SGHVS and CDR2 is FQNEAQ. V shed 5 bases and J shed 5 bases, with 16 bases lying between them. For the CDR3, the DNA is TGTGCCAGCAGCCCTCGTCGGACAGATTATCAGCCCCAGCATTTT. Translation gives CASSPRRTDYQPQHF.

The J gene is TRBJ1-5, the V gene TRBV24-1, with D possibly TRBD1 on 5 matching bases. CDR3 length: 15 residues. The V end lost 1 base, the J end lost 4 bases, and 10 bases lay between the germline ends. The germline V gene encodes CDR1 KGHDR and CDR2 SFDVKD. CDR3 sequence reads: CATSDLSGGNQPQHF. CDR3 DNA: TGTGCCACCAGTGATTTAAGCGGGGGGAATCAGCCCCAGCATTTT.

This clonotype was detected only a few times. This chain connects TRBV5-6 to TRBJ1-5, with no clear D. The V end was cut by 4 bases, the J end by 2 bases, with 13 bases between. CDR3 size: 15 residues. The germline V gene encodes CDR1 SGHDT and CDR2 YYEEEE. The chain's CDR3 is CASSPWAQGNQPQHF. DNA for the CDR3: TGTGCCAGCAGCCCCTGGGCGCAGGGCAATCAGCCCCAGCATTTT. Based on the CDR3 plus reference TRBV5-6 and TRBJ1-5, the full variable domain is DAGVTQSPTHLIKTRGQQVTLRCSPKSGHDTVSWYQQALGQGPQFIFQYYEEEERQRGNFPDRFSGHQFPNYSSELNVNALLLGDSALYLCASSPWAQGNQPQHFGDGTRLSIL.

This clonotype showed up just a few times. The rearrangement uses TRBV2 and TRBJ1-2; 11 positions match TRBD1. This CDR3 contains 14 residues. CDR1 is SNHLY, CDR2 FYNNEI, per germline. With 8 bases clipped from V and 4 bases from J, the junction kept 6 bases outside the gene matches. CDR3 nucleotides: TGTGCCAGCGGGGACAGGGGGGAGTCCTATGGCTACACCTTC. It yields the protein CASGDRGESYGYTF.

This clonotype was seen more than once but under ten times. The rearrangement links TRBV7-8 to TRBJ1-1; 7 bases align to TRBD1. The CDR3 runs 15 residues. Germline V gives CDR1 SGHVS, CDR2 FQNEAQ. J gave up 7 bases and V 6 bases, and 14 bases lay outside the gene matches. Here the CDR3 reads CASSRSPGGHLEAFF. The CDR3 DNA is TGTGCCAGCAGTCGATCCCCAGGGGGTCATCTTGAAGCTTTCTTT.

The table lists this clonotype with a few counts. The chain links TRBV5-4 to TRBJ2-1; TRBD2 aligns across 8 bases. The V segment lost 0 bases and the J segment 8 bases; nucleotides outside the gene matches: 7. The germline V gene encodes CDR1 SGHNT and CDR2 YYREEE (reference sequence). There are 15 residues in the CDR3. Here the CDR3 reads CASSLAAGAGYEQFF. Written as DNA, the CDR3 is TGTGCCAGCAGCTTGGCAGCGGGGGCCGGATATGAGCAGTTCTTC.

In its sample, this clonotype was seen many times. This chain links TRBV12-3 or TRBV12-4 with TRBJ2-1, with D possibly TRBD1 on 5 matching bases. V lost 4 bases, J lost 15 bases, and 19 bases lay in between. This CDR3 is 13 amino acids long. CDR3 amino acids: CASSSAGHNRAFF. CDR3 nucleotide sequence: TGTGCCAGCAGTTCTGCAGGGCATAACAGAGCGTTCTTC.

This clonotype was observed a handful of times. The chain uses TRBV5-1 and TRBJ2-7; 7 nucleotides agree with TRBD1. Germline CDR1 is SGHRS and CDR2 is YFSETQ. Germline trimming cut 4 bases from V and 5 bases from J; bases unmatched to any gene: 6. The CDR3 loop spans 13 amino acids. The CDR3 bases are TGCGCCAGCAGCCCAGGGACAGCCCACGAGCAGTACTTC. It specifies CASSPGTAHEQYF.